This TCR beta chain is from a study of blood T cell repertoires in COVID-19. The ends lost 6 bases at V and 3 bases at J; junction bases unmatched: 1. Germline V gene sequence: CDR1 SGHTA, CDR2 FQGTGA. This CDR3 spans 13 amino acids. Method: immunoSEQ multiplex PCR; TCRdb's copy keeps in-frame clones and lacks some. The sample lists roughly 75,000 clones; approximately 90% were seen once. J is TRBJ2-2 and V is TRBV7-3, with TRBD2 matching 7 bases. The receptor comes from a man aged 55 to 70 with acute or convalescent COVID-19. The sequencing sample was made of peripheral blood. CDR3 in amino acids: CASSLADTGELFF. CDR3 sequence (DNA): TGTGCCAGCAGTCTAGCGGACACCGGGGAGCTGTTTTTT.